This TCR beta chain is from a study of T-cell reconstitution after alpha-beta-depleted transplantation in children. Germline V gene data show CDR1 as SQVTM and CDR2 as ANQGSEA. There are 13 residues in the CDR3. A library of TCRbeta sequences, prepared with unique molecular identifiers, was generated. MiXCR, applied by TCRdb to the PCR reads, yields one record per CDR3 protein. The repertoire has some 520,000 distinct CDR3 sequences, approximately 32% of them found once; the top ten carry 2% to 3%. This sample comprised PBMCs from the stem cell graft donor, obtained from the stem cell graft. The sequence derives from a human donor who donated a stem cell graft to a child with aplastic anemia. The chain combines TRBV29-1 with TRBJ1-2; D perhaps matches TRBD1 (6 bases). The CDR3 reads CGDSRGVIWGYTF. Written as DNA, the CDR3 is TGCGGCGATAGCAGGGGAGTGATTTGGGGCTACACCTTC.